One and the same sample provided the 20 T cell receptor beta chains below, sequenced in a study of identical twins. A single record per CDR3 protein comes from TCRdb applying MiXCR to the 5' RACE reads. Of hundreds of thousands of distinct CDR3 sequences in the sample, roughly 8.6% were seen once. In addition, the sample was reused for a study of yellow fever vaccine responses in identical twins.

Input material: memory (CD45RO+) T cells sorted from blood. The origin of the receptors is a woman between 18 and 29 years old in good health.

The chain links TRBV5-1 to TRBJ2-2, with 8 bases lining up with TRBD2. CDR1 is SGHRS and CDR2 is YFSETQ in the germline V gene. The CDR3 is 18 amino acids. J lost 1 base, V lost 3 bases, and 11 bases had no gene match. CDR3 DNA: TGCGCCAGCAGCTGGCCGTTACCGGGACTAGGGAACACCGGGGAGCTGTTTTTT. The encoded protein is CASSWPLPGLGNTGELFF.

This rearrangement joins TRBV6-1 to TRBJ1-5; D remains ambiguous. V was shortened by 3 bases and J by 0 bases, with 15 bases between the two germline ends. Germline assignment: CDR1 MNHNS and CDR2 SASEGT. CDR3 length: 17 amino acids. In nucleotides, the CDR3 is TGTGCCAGCAGTGAGGGCGCAGGTCGAAATAGCAATCAGCCCCAGCATTTT. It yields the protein CASSEGAGRNSNQPQHF.

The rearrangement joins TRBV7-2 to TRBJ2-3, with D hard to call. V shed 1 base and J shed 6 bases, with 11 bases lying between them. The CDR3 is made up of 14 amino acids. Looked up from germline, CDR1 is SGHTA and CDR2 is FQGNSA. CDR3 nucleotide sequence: TGTGCCAGCAGCTTAGGCGGCGGTTGGGATACGCAGTATTTT. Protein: CASSLGGGWDTQYF.

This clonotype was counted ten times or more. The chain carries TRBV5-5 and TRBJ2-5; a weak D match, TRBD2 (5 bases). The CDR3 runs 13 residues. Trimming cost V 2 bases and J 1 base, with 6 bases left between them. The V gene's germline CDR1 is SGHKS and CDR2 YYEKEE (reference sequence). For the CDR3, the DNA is TGTGCCAGCAGCTTCCGGGGCCAAGAGACCCAGTACTTC. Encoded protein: CASSFRGQETQYF.

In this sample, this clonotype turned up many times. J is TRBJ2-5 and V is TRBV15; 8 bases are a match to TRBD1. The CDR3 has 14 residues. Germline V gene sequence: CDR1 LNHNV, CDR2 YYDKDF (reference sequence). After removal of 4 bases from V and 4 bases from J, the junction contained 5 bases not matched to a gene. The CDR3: CATSTGQGGETQYF. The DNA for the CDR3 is TGTGCCACCAGCACCGGACAGGGCGGAGAGACCCAGTACTTC.

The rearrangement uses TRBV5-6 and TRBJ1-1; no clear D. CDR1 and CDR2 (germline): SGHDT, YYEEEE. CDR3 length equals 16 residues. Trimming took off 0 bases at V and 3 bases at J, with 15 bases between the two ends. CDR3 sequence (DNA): TGTGCCAGCAGCTTGGGGTTTGGGCAGAAGTACACTGAAGCTTTCTTT. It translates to CASSLGFGQKYTEAFF. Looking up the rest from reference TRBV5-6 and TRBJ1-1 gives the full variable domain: DAGVTQSPTHLIKTRGQQVTLRCSPKSGHDTVSWYQQALGQGPQFIFQYYEEEERQRGNFPDRFSGHQFPNYSSELNVNALLLGDSALYLCASSLGFGQKYTEAFFGQGTRLTVV.

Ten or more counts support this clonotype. The CDR3 DNA follows: TGCAGTGCTAGACGACAGGCTAGCACAGATACGCAGTATTTT. Translating it yields CSARRQASTDTQYF. The gene calls are TRBV20-1 and TRBJ2-3; TRBD1 might be the D (6 bases). The ends were cut back, 2 bases at V and 0 bases at J, with 9 bases in the middle. Germline loops: CDR1 DFQATT, CDR2 SNEGSKA (reference sequence). The CDR3 runs to 14 residues.

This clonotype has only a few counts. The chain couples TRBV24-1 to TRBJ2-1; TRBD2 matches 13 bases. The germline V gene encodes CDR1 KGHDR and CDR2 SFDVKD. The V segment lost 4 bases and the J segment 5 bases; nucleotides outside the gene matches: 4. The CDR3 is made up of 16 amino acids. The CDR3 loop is CATSEGGTSGNNEQFF. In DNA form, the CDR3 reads TGTGCCACCAGTGAGGGGGGGACTAGCGGGAACAATGAGCAGTTCTTC.

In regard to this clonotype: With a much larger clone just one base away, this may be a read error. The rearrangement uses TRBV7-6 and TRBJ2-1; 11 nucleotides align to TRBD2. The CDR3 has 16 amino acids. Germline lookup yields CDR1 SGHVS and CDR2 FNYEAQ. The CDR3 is CPSSLALAGGRNEQFF. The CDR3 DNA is TGTCCCAGCAGCTTAGCCTTAGCGGGAGGGCGCAATGAGCAGTTCTTC. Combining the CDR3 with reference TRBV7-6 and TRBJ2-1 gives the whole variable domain GAGVSQSPRYKVTKRGQDVALRCDPISGHVSLYWYRQALGQGPEFLTYFNYEAQQDKSGLPNDRFSAERPEGSISTLTIQRTEQRDSAMYRCPSSLALAGGRNEQFFGPGTRLTVL.

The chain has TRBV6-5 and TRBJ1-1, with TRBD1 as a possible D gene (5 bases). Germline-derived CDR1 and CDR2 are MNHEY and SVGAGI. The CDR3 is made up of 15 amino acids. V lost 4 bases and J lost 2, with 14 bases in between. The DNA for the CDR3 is TGTGCCAGCAGTTTTCAAAAGGACACCAACACTGAAGCTTTCTTT. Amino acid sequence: CASSFQKDTNTEAFF.

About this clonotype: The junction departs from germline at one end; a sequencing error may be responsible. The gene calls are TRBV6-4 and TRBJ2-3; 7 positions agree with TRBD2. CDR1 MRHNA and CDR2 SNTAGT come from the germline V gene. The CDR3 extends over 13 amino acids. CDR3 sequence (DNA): TGTGCCAGCTGTGAAGCGGGAACAGATACGCAGTATTTT. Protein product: CASCEAGTDTQYF.

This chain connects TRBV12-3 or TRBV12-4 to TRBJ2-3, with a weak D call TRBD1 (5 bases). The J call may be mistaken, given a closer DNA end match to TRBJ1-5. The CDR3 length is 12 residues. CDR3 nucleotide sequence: TGTGCCAGCAGTTGGGGCACAGATACGCAGCATTTT. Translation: CASSWGTDTQHF.

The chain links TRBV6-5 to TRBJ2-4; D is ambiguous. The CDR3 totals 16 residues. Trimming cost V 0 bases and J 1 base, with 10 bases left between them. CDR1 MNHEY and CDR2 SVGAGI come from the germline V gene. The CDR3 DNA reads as TGTGCCAGCAGTTACTCGGTGGGGATGGCCAAAAACATTCAGTACTTC. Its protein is CASSYSVGMAKNIQYF.

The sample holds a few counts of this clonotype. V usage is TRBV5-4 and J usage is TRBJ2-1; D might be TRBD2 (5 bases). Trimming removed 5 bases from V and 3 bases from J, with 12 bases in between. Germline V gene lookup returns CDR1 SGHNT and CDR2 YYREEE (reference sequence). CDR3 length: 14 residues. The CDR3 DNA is TGTGCCAGCAGACAAGCCGGGAACTACAATGAGCAGTTCTTC. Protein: CASRQAGNYNEQFF.

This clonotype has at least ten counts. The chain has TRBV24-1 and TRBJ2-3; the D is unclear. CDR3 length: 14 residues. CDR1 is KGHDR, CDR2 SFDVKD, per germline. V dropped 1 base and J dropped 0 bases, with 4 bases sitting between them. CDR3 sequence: CATSDFTSTDTQYF. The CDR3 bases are TGTGCCACCAGTGATTTCACTAGCACAGATACGCAGTATTTT.

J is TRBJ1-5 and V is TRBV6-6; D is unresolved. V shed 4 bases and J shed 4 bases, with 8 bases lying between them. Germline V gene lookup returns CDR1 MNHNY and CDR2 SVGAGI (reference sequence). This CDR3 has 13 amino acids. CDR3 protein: CASSSSENQPQHF. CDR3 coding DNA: TGTGCCAGCAGTTCCAGTGAAAATCAGCCCCAGCATTTT.

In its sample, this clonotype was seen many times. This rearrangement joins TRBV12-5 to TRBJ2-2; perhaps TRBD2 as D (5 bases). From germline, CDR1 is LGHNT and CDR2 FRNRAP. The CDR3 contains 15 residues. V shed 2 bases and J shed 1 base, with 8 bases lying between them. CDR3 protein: CASGLPGRNTGELFF. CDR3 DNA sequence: TGTGCTAGTGGTTTGCCTGGGAGGAACACCGGGGAGCTGTTTTTT.

The CDR3 here is CSARASGGRGEQFF. CDR3 nucleotides: TGCAGTGCTAGAGCTTCGGGCGGGAGAGGGGAGCAGTTCTTC. This chain connects TRBV20-1 to TRBJ2-1; TRBD2 agrees at 7 bases. Germline V CDR1 and CDR2: DFQATT, SNEGSKA (reference sequence). The trim removed 1 base at V and 10 bases at J, leaving 10 bases unmatched. The CDR3 runs to 14 residues.

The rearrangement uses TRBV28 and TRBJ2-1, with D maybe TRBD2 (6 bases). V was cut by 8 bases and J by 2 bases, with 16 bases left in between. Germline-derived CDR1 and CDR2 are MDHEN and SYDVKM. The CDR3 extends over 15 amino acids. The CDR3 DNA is TGTGCCAGCGGTTCCCGGGAGAAGACCTACAATGAGCAGTTCTTC. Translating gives CASGSREKTYNEQFF.

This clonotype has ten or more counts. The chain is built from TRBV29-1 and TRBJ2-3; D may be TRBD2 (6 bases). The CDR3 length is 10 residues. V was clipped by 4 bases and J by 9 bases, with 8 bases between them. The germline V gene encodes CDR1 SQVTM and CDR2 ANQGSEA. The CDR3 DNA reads TGCAGCGTTGCGGGGGACACGCAGTATTTT. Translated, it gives CSVAGDTQYF.